The sequence of this T cell receptor beta chain was determined in a study of blood T cell repertoires in COVID-19. The CDR3 consists of 14 residues. The ends lost 5 bases at V and 0 bases at J; junction bases unmatched: 4. CDR1 is MNHNY, CDR2 SVGAGI, per germline (reference sequence). Authors' data handling: For nucleated cells, counts were estimated from reference gene primer amplification. Repertoires were generated with immunoSEQ multiplex PCR, while TCRdb's copy carries only in-frame clones and drops some. Clone size and the V and J calls come from that table; the DNA yielded D and trimming. Of 150,000 to 200,000 clones detected, 70% to 90% appear once; the ten largest clones hold roughly 5.6%.

The chain combines TRBV6-6 with TRBJ2-7, with 7 bases matching TRBD1. Sequencing input: peripheral blood. The TCR sequence derives from a man aged 35-49 years with active or convalescent COVID-19. The CDR3 here is CASSPGQVSYEQYF. CDR3 nucleotides: TGTGCCAGCAGTCCTGGACAGGTCTCCTACGAGCAGTACTTC.